This T cell receptor (beta chain) was captured by sequencing in a study of technical replicates of blood from a few donors (dated by TCRdb to 2016 to 2017). The germline V gene specifies SGDLS as CDR1 and YYNGEE as CDR2. The CDR3 starts with the cysteine, ends with the phenylalanine, and has 15 residues. Only CDR3 DNA is held: 45 bases, read in frame from base 1. At the junction V is shortened by 4 bases and J by 0 bases, with 11 bases in between. This clone appeared once. The antigen it recognizes is unknown. Within one base of it there is no much larger clone, and no base qualities were kept. Receptors were amplified or captured by the immunoSEQ multiplex PCR assay. This is the immuneACCESS table as TCRdb keeps it, with only in-frame sequences that have V and J called. A part of the clones is gone; compared with another copy, unresolved V genes explain less than half, and the rest is unexplained. This sample comprises around 83,000 clones, roughly 93% of them detected only once. The ten biggest clones cover approximately 0.42% of the sample.

The sequenced sample consisted of T cells isolated from PBMCs. The clonotype originates from a human donor in good health. The chain employs TRBV9 and TRBJ1-3; the D gene is not confidently resolved. The nucleotide sequence reads as follows: TGTGCCAGCAGCCCCAGTGGAGTCTCTGGAAACACCATATATTTT. The resulting protein is CASSPSGVSGNTIYF.